Presented here are 15 T cell receptor beta chains from one specimen sequenced in a study of glioma-infiltrating T cells after dendritic cell vaccination. Sequencing used immunoSEQ multiplex PCR; TCRdb keeps in-frame clones, though not all of them. The sample consists of fewer than 85,000 clones, roughly 91% of them appearing once. Stated time point: after dendritic cell vaccination, including at tumor progression/relapse. The material sequenced was blood, taken after dendritic cell vaccination. Every receptor here comes from a human donor with glioblastoma.

The genes are TRBV5-1 and TRBJ1-1, with TRBD1 matching 7 bases. The V and J ends lost 4 bases and 5 bases, in that order; junction bases with no gene match: 8. Germline CDR1 is SGHRS and CDR2 is YFSETQ. The CDR3 runs 14 residues. CDR3 loop: CASSLQGGSTEAFF. DNA for the CDR3: TGCGCCAGCAGCCTGCAGGGGGGAAGTACTGAAGCTTTCTTT. The full variable domain, in which reference TRBV5-1 and TRBJ1-1 provide the parts outside the CDR3, is KAGVTQTPRYLIKTRGQQVTLSCSPISGHRSVSWYQQTPGQGLQFLFEYFSETQRNKGNFPGRFSGRQFSNSRSEMNVSTLELGDSALYLCASSLQGGSTEAFFGQGTRLTVV.

The chain links TRBV19 to TRBJ1-5, with TRBD1 identical over 7 bases. Losses at the gene ends were 2 bases for V and 0 bases for J; bases not matched to a gene: 4. CDR3 size: 16 residues. CDR1 LNHDA and CDR2 SQIVND come from the germline V gene (reference sequence). This CDR3 reads CASSIIGQVSNQPQHF. DNA of the CDR3: TGTGCCAGTAGTATAATCGGACAGGTTAGCAATCAGCCCCAGCATTTT.

V usage is TRBV7-3 and J usage is TRBJ2-1; 8 bases line up with TRBD1. The CDR3 is 18 amino acids. Germline lookup yields CDR1 SGHTA and CDR2 FQGTGA. V lost 5 bases and J lost 6; bases outside the gene matches: 18. CDR3 bases: TGTGCCAGCAGCCCGATTGCCAGGGGGCTAGTGTCTGGCAATGAGCAGTTCTTC. Its translation is CASSPIARGLVSGNEQFF.

The chain carries TRBV11-2 and TRBJ2-5; 7 bases are shared with TRBD2. Germline V gene data show CDR1 as SGHAT and CDR2 as FQNNGV. CDR3 length: 14 amino acids. The junction had 10 bases not matched to a gene; V was cut back by 5 bases and J by 7 bases. CDR3 coding DNA: TGTGCCAGCAGCGGGGGAGCGGGATTTGCGACCCAGTACTTC. It yields the protein CASSGGAGFATQYF.

This chain joins TRBV6-1 and TRBJ2-7, with 12 nucleotides matching TRBD2. The germline V gene has CDR1 MNHNS and CDR2 SASEGT. The V segment lost 4 bases and the J segment 0 bases; nucleotides outside the gene matches: 7. This CDR3 has 17 amino acids. CDR3 nucleotides: TGTGCCAGCAGTGGACTAGCGGGGGCTTCAATCTCCTACGAGCAGTACTTC. Translated, it gives CASSGLAGASISYEQYF.

The gene calls are TRBV19 and TRBJ2-7; D is perhaps TRBD1 (6 bases). Germline loops: CDR1 LNHDA, CDR2 SQIVND (reference sequence). This CDR3 comprises 13 residues. Deletions cut 4 bases from V and 6 bases from J, with 13 bases between. CDR3 amino acids: CASSTPNRAEQYF. The CDR3, as DNA: TGTGCCAGTAGTACCCCCAACAGGGCCGAGCAGTACTTC.

This clone was seen only once. The V gene is TRBV5-6, the J gene TRBJ2-1; 10 bases are shared with TRBD2. The CDR3 is 17 amino acids. Germline assignment: CDR1 SGHDT and CDR2 YYEEEE. Losses at the gene ends were 0 bases for V and 8 bases for J; bases not matched to a gene: 11. CDR3 bases: TGTGCCAGCAGCTTGGGGCCTACTAGCGGGAAGTTCCATGAGCAGTTCTTC. Encoded protein: CASSLGPTSGKFHEQFF.

The V and J genes are TRBV5-6 and TRBJ2-3; 7 bases are a match to TRBD2. V shed 3 bases and J 2 bases; nucleotides not matched to a gene: 12. The germline V gene has CDR1 SGHDT and CDR2 YYEEEE. The CDR3 runs to 17 residues. The CDR3 DNA follows: TGTGCCAGCAGCTCAAAGGGGCCGACTAGCCACACAGATACGCAGTATTTT. It yields the protein CASSSKGPTSHTDTQYF.

V is TRBV4-3 and J is TRBJ2-1; 14 nucleotides align to TRBD2. This CDR3 spans 17 amino acids. Germline lookup yields CDR1 LGHNA and CDR2 YSLEER. The V gene end was trimmed by 0 bases and the J gene end by 8 bases; junction bases not matched to a gene: 6. The CDR3 protein is CASSQEGTSGRGDEQFF. As DNA, the CDR3 is TGCGCCAGCAGCCAAGAAGGGACTAGCGGGAGAGGGGATGAGCAGTTCTTC.

In this sample, this clone turned up a few times. J is TRBJ1-6 and V is TRBV10-1, with 10 bases fitting TRBD1. The CDR3 has 15 amino acids. The junction had 6 bases not matched to a gene; V was cut back by 5 bases and J by 8 bases. In germline, CDR1 is WNHNN, CDR2 SYGVQD (reference sequence). This CDR3 reads CASSRTGTGDSPLHF. The CDR3 bases are TGCGCCAGCAGTCGAACCGGGACAGGGGATTCACCCCTCCACTTT.

The genes are TRBV2 and TRBJ1-5; D is ambiguous. The V end lost 4 bases, the J end lost 1 base, and 11 bases lay between the germline ends. The CDR3 totals 15 residues. Germline CDR1 reads SNHLY; CDR2 reads FYNNEI. The CDR3 nucleotides read TGTGCCAGCAGTGGACAATATGGCAGCAATCAGCCCCAGCATTTT. Translation: CASSGQYGSNQPQHF.

The chain uses TRBV7-3 and TRBJ2-1, with 12 bases lining up with TRBD2. V gave up 2 bases and J gave up 7 bases; unmatched junction bases: 9. This CDR3 is built from 17 residues. Germline V gene data show CDR1 as SGHTA and CDR2 as FQGTGA. The CDR3 bases are TGTGCCAGCAGCTTAGGGGCTAGCGGGAGGGGTAGGAATGAGCAGTTCTTC. Amino acid sequence: CASSLGASGRGRNEQFF.

The chain has TRBV2 and TRBJ2-3, with 12 bases lining up with TRBD2. This CDR3 has 16 amino acids. Germline CDR1 SNHLY, CDR2 FYNNEI. The V segment lost 6 bases and the J segment 5 bases; nucleotides outside the gene matches: 9. The CDR3 here is CASSSPSGGAGDTQYF. The CDR3 coding sequence is TGTGCCAGCAGCTCCCCTAGCGGGGGGGCCGGAGATACGCAGTATTTT.

This sequence joins TRBV12-5 and TRBJ1-2, with D tentatively TRBD1 (6 bases). The V gene's germline CDR1 is LGHNT and CDR2 FRNRAP. This CDR3 is 12 amino acids long. V was clipped by 7 bases and J by 6 bases, with 12 bases between them. The CDR3 sequence is CASALNRDGYTF. In nucleotides, the CDR3 is TGTGCTAGTGCCCTGAACAGGGATGGCTACACCTTC.

The gene calls are TRBV11-2 and TRBJ1-5, with D possibly being TRBD1 (6 bases). The length of the CDR3 is 16 residues. V shed 3 bases and J shed 0 bases, with 12 bases lying between them. Looked up from germline, CDR1 is SGHAT and CDR2 is FQNNGV. The CDR3 here is CASSFRDTVSNQPQHF. In DNA form, the CDR3 reads TGTGCCAGCAGCTTCCGGGACACCGTTAGCAATCAGCCCCAGCATTTT.